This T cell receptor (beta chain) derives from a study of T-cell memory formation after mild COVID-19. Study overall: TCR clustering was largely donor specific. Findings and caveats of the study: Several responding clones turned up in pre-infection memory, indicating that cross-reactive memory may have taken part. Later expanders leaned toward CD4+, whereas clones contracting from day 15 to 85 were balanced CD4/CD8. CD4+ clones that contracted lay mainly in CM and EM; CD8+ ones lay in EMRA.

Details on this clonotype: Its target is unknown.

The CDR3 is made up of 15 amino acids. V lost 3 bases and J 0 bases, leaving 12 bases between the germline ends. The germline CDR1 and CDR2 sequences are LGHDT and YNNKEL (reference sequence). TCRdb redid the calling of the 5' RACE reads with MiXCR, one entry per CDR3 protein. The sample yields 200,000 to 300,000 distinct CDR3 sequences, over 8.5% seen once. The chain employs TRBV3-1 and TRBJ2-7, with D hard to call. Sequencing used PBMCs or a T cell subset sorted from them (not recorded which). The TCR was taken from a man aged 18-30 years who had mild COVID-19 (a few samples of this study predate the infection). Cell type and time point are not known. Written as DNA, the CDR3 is TGTGCCAGCAGCCACTCCGGCGGAATCTCCTACGAGCAGTACTTC. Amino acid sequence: CASSHSGGISYEQYF.